This TCR beta chain was found in a study of T cell responses to AZD1222 COVID-19 vaccine. Study findings and constraints: At 160-218 and 743-854, vaccine-associated CD4 TCRs were dominant, and they spanned spike. An increase in Spike-specific TCR breadth and depth was observed after two AZD1222 doses.

Assay: immunoSEQ multiplex PCR; the TCRdb copy retains only in-frame clones and omits some. Of 150,000 to 160,000 clones in the sample, 90% are singletons; the top ten hold 1.5%. From germline, CDR1 is SGHAT and CDR2 FQNNGV. Unmatched junction bases numbered 3, after V lost 5 bases and J lost 0 bases. There are 14 residues in the CDR3. Both about-4-week and about-12-week second-dose recipients were combined. In regard to this clone: Its target is unknown.

The J gene is TRBJ2-7, the V gene TRBV11-2; 8 bases fit TRBD1. The sequence was obtained from an adult who received the AZD1222 COVID-19 vaccine. The sequencing used peripheral blood, collected 28 days after the second AZD1222 dose. In nucleotides, the CDR3 is TGTGCCAGCAGCCCGGGGACAGGCTCCTACGAGCAGTACTTC. This codes for CASSPGTGSYEQYF.